This TCR beta chain emerged from a study of T cells in Graves' hyperthyroidism and ophthalmopathy. Together with thyroid ultrasound, orbital computed tomography, serum thyroxine and TRAb, clinical symptoms were used for diagnoses. It was RNA transcripts that yielded the amplified TCR beta CDR3 regions. TCR CDR3 underwent first-round RT-PCR with the HTBI primer set. TCRdb re-called the multiplex PCR reads with MiXCR, one entry per CDR3 protein. Of fewer than 650,000 distinct CDR3 sequences in the sample, more than 13% were seen once. Findings and limits, study-wide: Ophthalmopathy prediction by the model preceded onset by a median approximately 6.9 months.

This clonotype showed up just once. Antigen specificity is unknown. A read error may be the cause here, since a much bigger clone is one base away. The clonotype originates from a woman under 30 with Graves' ophthalmopathy. The sample comprised blood.

The CDR3 loop is CASSSGTARPQHF. CDR3 DNA sequence: TGTGCCAGCAGCTCCGGGACGGCCAGGCCCCAGCATTTT. This chain joins TRBV7-2 and TRBJ1-5, with TRBD1 as a possible D gene (5 bases). The CDR3 is made up of 13 amino acids. Germline-derived CDR1 and CDR2 are SGHTA and FQGNSA. V was trimmed by 4 bases and J by 9 bases, leaving 13 bases between them.